What follows are 27 T cell receptor beta chains derived from one specimen sequenced in a study of T-cell reconstitution after alpha-beta-depleted transplantation in children. Molecular barcoding with unique molecular identifiers was used for the TCRbeta library. TCRdb reanalysed the PCR reads using MiXCR and keeps one entry per CDR3 protein. The data hold some 520,000 distinct CDR3 sequences, with over 25% observed a single time. The sequenced sample was PBMCs from the stem cell graft donor, obtained from the stem cell graft. These receptors all come from a human donor who donated a stem cell graft to a child with aplastic anemia.

CDR3 amino acids: CASSLVGGFDYGYTF. The CDR3 DNA sequence: TGTGCCAGCAGCTTGGTCGGTGGATTTGACTATGGCTACACCTTC. The chain carries TRBV5-5 and TRBJ1-2, with no clear D. Trimming pared 0 bases from V and 3 bases from J, leaving 12 bases between. The CDR3 consists of 15 residues. The germline CDR1 and CDR2 sequences are SGHKS and YYEKEE (reference sequence). Full variable domain (rest looked up from reference TRBV5-5 and TRBJ1-2): DAGVTQSPTHLIKTRGQQVTLRCSPISGHKSVSWYQQVLGQGPQFIFQYYEKEERGRGNFPDRFSARQFPNYSSELNVNALLLGDSALYLCASSLVGGFDYGYTFGSGTRLTVV.

The sample holds a few counts of this clonotype. The gene calls are TRBV27 and TRBJ1-2; D might be TRBD1 (6 bases). The germline V gene has CDR1 MNHEY and CDR2 SMNVEV (reference sequence). The germline V and J ends were trimmed by 8 bases and 3 bases, with 19 bases remaining between them. This CDR3 is 15 amino acids long. CDR3 loop: CASARVGQGDYGYTF. CDR3 bases: TGTGCCAGCGCTCGGGTGGGACAAGGGGACTATGGCTACACCTTC.

The V gene is TRBV6-2 or TRBV6-3, the J gene TRBJ2-5; D unclear. Germline V gives CDR1 MNHEY, CDR2 SVGEGT. The CDR3 is 13 amino acids. The V end lost 5 bases, the J end lost 5 bases, and 12 bases lay between the germline ends. Here the CDR3 DNA reads TGTGCCAGCAGTACCAACCCCGGTGAGACCCAGTACTTC. It encodes CASSTNPGETQYF.

This clonotype was counted only a few times. The chain links TRBV20-1 to TRBJ1-1; no firm D call. The CDR3 loop spans 13 amino acids. Per the germline V gene, CDR1 is DFQATT and CDR2 is SNEGSKA (reference sequence). V lost 0 bases and J 1 base, leaving 6 bases between the germline ends. The CDR3, as DNA: TGCAGTGCTAGAGAATGGCAGAACACTGAAGCTTTCTTT. Amino acid sequence: CSAREWQNTEAFF.

This clonotype has more than one count but fewer than ten. The chain joins TRBV27 to TRBJ1-2; 9 nucleotides align to TRBD1. This CDR3 spans 14 amino acids. Germline V gene lookup returns CDR1 MNHEY and CDR2 SMNVEV (reference sequence). V lost 5 bases, J lost 7 bases, and 8 bases stayed unmatched. Written as DNA, the CDR3 is TGTGCCAGCAGTGGGACAGGGCTGCACGGTGGCTACACCTTC. Translating it yields CASSGTGLHGGYTF.

This chain's CDR3 is CASSLAGQGNEQYV. In DNA, the CDR3 is TGCGCCAGCAGCTTGGCCGGTCAGGGGAACGAGCAGTACGTC. The chain links TRBV5-1 to TRBJ2-7; the D gene is possibly TRBD1 (6 bases). The germline V gene has CDR1 SGHRS and CDR2 YFSETQ. The CDR3 consists of 14 residues. The V end lost 0 bases, the J end lost 5 bases, and 12 bases lay between the germline ends.

The chain links TRBV6-5 to TRBJ2-4; 12 bases map to TRBD1. V shed 4 bases, J shed 7 bases, and the junction held 5 bases outside the gene matches. The CDR3 length is 15 residues. CDR1 and CDR2 from the germline V gene are MNHEY and SVGAGI. The DNA of the CDR3 is TGTGCCAGCAGTTGGGGACAGGGGGCGAGTAACATTCAGTACTTC. Its translation is CASSWGQGASNIQYF.

The DNA of the CDR3 is TGCAGTGCACAGAGCGGACTCGCCCGTGGGAATGAGCAGTTCTTC. It codes for CSAQSGLARGNEQFF. The chain combines TRBV20-1 with TRBJ2-1; tentative D call: TRBD2 (5 bases). Germline CDR1 DFQATT, CDR2 SNEGSKA (reference sequence). V was clipped by 6 bases and J by 7 bases, with 22 bases between them. The CDR3 is made up of 15 amino acids.

The chain joins TRBV20-1 to TRBJ1-5; D gene unclear. The CDR3 contains 18 residues. V lost 6 bases and J lost 0, with 24 bases in between. CDR1 is DFQATT, CDR2 SNEGSKA, per germline (reference sequence). CDR3 sequence (DNA): TGCAGTGCCCGCGGACGAAGGAACCCTAAAAATAGCAATCAGCCCCAGCATTTT. It yields the protein CSARGRRNPKNSNQPQHF.

The table lists this clonotype with a few counts. The CDR3 loop is CASSTQGVSGNTIYF. The CDR3 bases are TGTGCCAGCAGTACCCAGGGCGTCTCTGGAAACACCATATATTTT. The V call is TRBV12-3 or TRBV12-4, the J call TRBJ1-3, with a tentative D call TRBD1 (5 bases). Trimming shortened V by 5 bases and J by 0 bases, and 11 bases separated the two germline ends. The CDR3 sequence is 15 residues long.

The V gene is TRBV20-1, the J gene TRBJ2-7; weak D call: TRBD1 (6 bases). CDR3 length: 13 residues. The V and J ends lost 0 bases and 5 bases respectively, with 11 bases between them. CDR1 DFQATT and CDR2 SNEGSKA come from the germline V gene (reference sequence). The CDR3 nucleotides read TGCAGTGCTAGAGATGGGCCAGGGGACGAGCAGTACGTC. It yields the protein CSARDGPGDEQYV.

Concerning this clonotype itself: Germline is not matched at one junction end, which may reflect a read error. The chain links TRBV27 to TRBJ2-1; D might be TRBD1 or TRBD2, each matching 5 bases. The CDR3 sequence is 12 residues long. In germline, CDR1 is MNHEY, CDR2 SMNVEV (reference sequence). This CDR3 is CASGPSFNEQFF. The CDR3 nucleotides read TGTGCCTCGGGACCGTCCTTCAATGAGCAGTTCTTC.

The chain is built from TRBV2 and TRBJ2-5; 11 bases line up with TRBD1. This CDR3 is 18 amino acids long. The junction had 9 bases not matched to a gene; V was cut back by 2 bases and J by 1 base. CDR1 SNHLY and CDR2 FYNNEI come from the germline V gene. The CDR3 reads CASSELGQGAGFQETQYF. The CDR3 coding sequence is TGTGCCAGCAGTGAACTAGGACAGGGGGCTGGATTCCAAGAGACCCAGTACTTC.

Only a few counts were recorded for this clonotype. The gene calls are TRBV6-5 and TRBJ1-2; no reliable D call. V dropped 2 bases and J dropped 7 bases, with 11 bases sitting between them. CDR3 size: 13 residues. Germline CDR1 and CDR2: MNHEY and SVGAGI. CDR3: CASSYGSGIGYTF. The CDR3 nucleotides read TGTGCCAGCAGTTACGGCTCAGGCATTGGCTACACCTTC.

This clonotype has only a few counts. The chain combines TRBV20-1 with TRBJ2-3; D is possibly TRBD2 (6 bases). Germline CDR1 DFQATT, CDR2 SNEGSKA (reference sequence). This CDR3 is built from 14 residues. Deletions cut 7 bases from V and 0 bases from J, with 14 bases between. Written as DNA, the CDR3 is TGCAGTGTCCCTAGCGACTCTAGCACAGATACGCAGTATTTT. This sequence encodes CSVPSDSSTDTQYF.

The chain is built from TRBV4-3 and TRBJ2-5; TRBD2 matches at 9 bases. The ends lost 1 base at V and 5 bases at J; junction bases unmatched: 5. CDR3 size: 15 residues. Germline CDR1 is LGHNA and CDR2 is YSLEER. CDR3: CASSQGLAAGETQYF. CDR3 nucleotides: TGCGCCAGCAGCCAAGGACTAGCGGCAGGGGAGACCCAGTACTTC.

The CDR3 sequence is CASSLYPGAYEQYF. DNA for the CDR3: TGTGCCAGCAGTTTATACCCAGGGGCATACGAGCAGTACTTC. The chain has TRBV12-3 or TRBV12-4 and TRBJ2-7; TRBD1 is a possible D gene (6 bases). The CDR3 contains 14 residues. V lost 2 bases to trimming and J lost 4 bases, with 12 bases between them.

A few counts support this clonotype. This chain links TRBV12-3 or TRBV12-4 with TRBJ1-2; D unresolved. The germline V and J ends were trimmed by 3 bases and 0 bases, with 5 bases remaining between them. The CDR3 is 13 amino acids. CDR3 residues: CASSFQPNYGYTF. The CDR3 region has the DNA TGTGCCAGCAGTTTCCAACCTAACTATGGCTACACCTTC.

The chain carries TRBV30 and TRBJ2-1, with 10 positions matching TRBD2. Unmatched junction bases numbered 11, after V lost 4 bases and J lost 8 bases. The CDR3 has 15 amino acids. Germline V gene data show CDR1 as GTSNPN and CDR2 as SVGIG (reference sequence). The chain's CDR3 is CAWNLEEREGYEQFF. CDR3 nucleotides: TGTGCCTGGAATCTTGAGGAGCGGGAGGGCTATGAGCAGTTCTTC.

The chain combines TRBV9 with TRBJ2-3; D gene uncertain. V gave up 1 base and J gave up 4 bases, with 10 bases separating them. CDR1 is SGDLS, CDR2 YYNGEE, per germline. The CDR3 runs 14 residues. CDR3 nucleotides: TGTGCCAGCAGCGTATTCGGTTTGGCAGATACGCAGTATTTT. Translated, it gives CASSVFGLADTQYF.

DNA for the CDR3: TGTGCCAGCAGCTCCAGAGGTACTAGCGGGAGGGCCCTCGCAGATACGCAGTATTTT. This gives the protein CASSSRGTSGRALADTQYF. The V gene is TRBV11-2, the J gene TRBJ2-3, with 13 bases lining up with TRBD2. With 4 bases clipped from V and 4 bases from J, the junction kept 14 bases outside the gene matches. The CDR3 loop spans 19 amino acids. Per germline, CDR1 SGHAT and CDR2 FQNNGV.

V and J are TRBV28 and TRBJ2-7; D is uncertain. The V end was cut by 3 bases, the J end by 6 bases, with 12 bases between. The CDR3 extends over 13 amino acids. The V gene's germline CDR1 is MDHEN and CDR2 SYDVKM. The CDR3 loop is CASSLSRRPEQYF. The DNA of the CDR3 is TGTGCCAGCAGTTTGTCACGGCGGCCCGAGCAGTACTTC.

This clonotype was picked up a small number of times. The chain links TRBV29-1 to TRBJ2-1, with 12 bases aligning to TRBD2. The germline CDR1 and CDR2 sequences are SQVTM and ANQGSEA. V was pared by 6 bases and J by 10 bases, with 10 bases of the junction left unmatched. The CDR3 sequence is 14 residues long. The CDR3, as DNA: TGCAGCGTAAAACAGACTAGCGGGAGTGGGGAGCAGTTCTTC. Translation: CSVKQTSGSGEQFF.

This rearrangement joins TRBV20-1 to TRBJ2-7, with D uncertain. CDR1 is DFQATT and CDR2 is SNEGSKA in the germline V gene (reference sequence). The length of the CDR3 is 12 residues. V was cut by 0 bases and J by 6 bases, with 9 bases left in between. The CDR3 nucleotides read TGCAGTGCTAGAGATTCCCAGATCGAGCAGTACTTC. Translated, it gives CSARDSQIEQYF.

This rearrangement joins TRBV29-1 to TRBJ2-2; 11 bases align to TRBD2. The CDR3 is 15 residues long. Losses at the gene ends were 2 bases for V and 4 bases for J; bases not matched to a gene: 3. CDR1 and CDR2 (germline): SQVTM, ANQGSEA. The CDR3 coding sequence is TGCAGCGTTGAACTTAGCGGGAGGGCCACCGGGGAGCTGTTTTTT. This codes for CSVELSGRATGELFF.

The chain couples TRBV12-3 or TRBV12-4 to TRBJ2-7; D call uncertain. The CDR3 sequence is 14 residues long. The V end was cut by 4 bases, the J end by 9 bases, with 19 bases between. The CDR3 DNA sequence: TGTGCCAGCAGTTCCTCTGGTAGTTGTTTATGGCAGTACGTC. Its translation: CASSSSGSCLWQYV.

This sequence joins TRBV27 and TRBJ2-3; 7 positions agree with TRBD2. Germline V CDR1 and CDR2: MNHEY, SMNVEV (reference sequence). The CDR3 totals 15 residues. Losses at the gene ends were 2 bases for V and 5 bases for J; bases not matched to a gene: 7. CDR3 nucleotide sequence: TGTGCCAGCAGTTTAGGGTTCGGGACTAAAGATACGCAGTATTTT. Amino acid sequence: CASSLGFGTKDTQYF.